A selection of T cell receptor beta chains follows, all from one sample in a study of post-analysis software for immune sequencing data. MiXCR, run by TCRdb on the PCR reads, gives a single entry per CDR3 protein. The sample shows 450,000 or so distinct CDR3 sequences, under 55% of them seen only once. Sequenced sample: blood. These receptors all stem from a girl aged 5-17 years with multiple sclerosis. CDR3s include the opening cysteine and the closing phenylalanine or tryptophan. D genes are given only for firm matches. Clone sizes are given selectively: once, few, many, or a class where the clone is expanded.

abundance: .
d_gene: TRBD1
v_gene: TRBV6-5
j_gene: TRBJ2-2
CDR3aa: CASSYPGTGIAGELFF
CDR3nt: TGTGCCAGCAGTTACCCCGGGACAGGGATCGCCGGGGAGCTGTTTTTT

abundance: few
d_gene: .
v_gene: TRBV11-2
j_gene: TRBJ2-2
CDR3aa: CASSLVYGTGELFF
CDR3nt: TGTGCCAGCAGCTTAGTTTACGGGACCGGGGAGCTGTTTTTT

abundance: .
d_gene: .
v_gene: TRBV18
j_gene: TRBJ1-1
CDR3aa: CASSPMTGGYTEAFF
CDR3nt: TGTGCCAGCTCACCAATGACTGGGGGGTACACTGAAGCTTTCTTT

abundance: few
d_gene: .
v_gene: TRBV20-1
j_gene: TRBJ2-7
CDR3aa: CSAVKGGYEFEQYF
CDR3nt: TGCAGTGCAGTAAAGGGGGGCTACGAATTCGAGCAGTACTTC

abundance: few
d_gene: TRBD2
v_gene: TRBV5-1
j_gene: TRBJ2-5
CDR3aa: CASSLISGSGGETQYF
CDR3nt: TGCGCCAGCAGCTTGATTAGCGGGAGCGGGGGAGAGACCCAGTACTTC

abundance: .
d_gene: .
v_gene: TRBV7-3
j_gene: TRBJ2-1
CDR3aa: CASSPVGGDYNEQFF
CDR3nt: TGTGCCAGCAGCCCAGTCGGGGGCGACTACAATGAGCAGTTCTTC

abundance: .
d_gene: .
v_gene: TRBV7-2
j_gene: TRBJ1-1
CDR3aa: CASSLNSNTEAFF
CDR3nt: TGTGCCAGCAGCTTAAACTCGAACACTGAAGCTTTCTTT

abundance: .
d_gene: .
v_gene: TRBV14
j_gene: TRBJ2-2
CDR3aa: CASSQDRGWNTGELFF
CDR3nt: TGTGCCAGCAGCCAAGATCGTGGGTGGAACACCGGGGAGCTGTTTTTT

abundance: few
d_gene: .
v_gene: TRBV10-3
j_gene: TRBJ2-5
CDR3aa: CAIRVGETQYF
CDR3nt: TGTGCCATCAGGGTGGGAGAGACCCAGTACTTC

abundance: .
d_gene: TRBD2
v_gene: TRBV20-1
j_gene: TRBJ2-1
CDR3aa: CSARRTSERNEQFF
CDR3nt: TGCAGTGCTAGGAGGACTAGCGAACGCAATGAGCAGTTCTTC

abundance: .
d_gene: .
v_gene: TRBV15
j_gene: TRBJ1-1
CDR3aa: CATSRPGGQGRTEAFF
CDR3nt: TGTGCCACCAGCAGACCCGGTGGGCAGGGAAGAACTGAAGCTTTCTTT

abundance: .
d_gene: TRBD1
v_gene: TRBV20-1
j_gene: TRBJ1-2
CDR3aa: CSASRDSEGSDDGYTF
CDR3nt: TGCAGTGCTTCTCGGGACAGTGAGGGTTCGGATGATGGCTACACCTTC

abundance: few
d_gene: TRBD2
v_gene: TRBV13
j_gene: TRBJ2-7
CDR3aa: CASSPAVGTSGDSYEQYF
CDR3nt: TGTGCCAGCAGCCCCGCGGTCGGGACTAGCGGCGACTCCTACGAGCAGTACTTC

abundance: .
d_gene: TRBD1
v_gene: TRBV5-1
j_gene: TRBJ2-1
CDR3aa: CASSEQGSYNEQFF
CDR3nt: TGCGCCAGCAGCGAACAGGGGTCTTACAATGAGCAGTTCTTC

abundance: few
d_gene: .
v_gene: TRBV7-2
j_gene: TRBJ2-7
CDR3aa: CASSLGGVGSYEQYF
CDR3nt: TGTGCCAGCAGCCTAGGGGGGGTAGGCTCCTACGAGCAGTACTTC

abundance: .
d_gene: .
v_gene: TRBV7-9
j_gene: TRBJ1-2
CDR3aa: CASSAPGRTYGYTF
CDR3nt: TGTGCCAGCAGCGCCCCCGGACGGACCTATGGCTACACCTTC